This record covers a single T cell receptor (beta chain). Using immunoSEQ multiplex PCR, the repertoire was profiled, and TCRdb retains in-frame clones only, with some absent. The table shows some 700,000 clones, with 88% occurring only once. These data come from a study of shared T cell receptors in the human thymus. CDR1 is SGHNT and CDR2 is YYREEE in the germline V gene (reference sequence). The CDR3 is 12 residues long. Deletions cut 4 bases from V and 7 bases from J, with 9 bases between. This sample also belongs to another study, concerning human thymus T cells. That source adds: The thymus was resected at corrective cardiac surgery. Unrelated people showed highly overlapping thymic repertoires, related research reported.

The receptor comes from a boy under two years old with a congenital heart defect. V gene TRBV5-4 combines with J gene TRBJ1-5; no reliable D call. The material sequenced was thymocytes. In DNA, the CDR3 is TGTGCCAGCAGCCTCAGTGGCCAGCCCCAGCATTTT. It yields the protein CASSLSGQPQHF.